This is a list of T cell receptor beta chains from one sample in a study of T cells after yellow fever vaccination. TCRdb itself ran the 5' RACE reads through MiXCR, one entry per CDR3 protein. The repertoire holds 250,000 to 400,000 distinct CDR3 sequences, with approximately 4% as singletons. The material sequenced was PBMCs, taken 15 days after the yellow fever booster vaccination. Receptor source: a young man who received the YFV17D yellow fever vaccine. The CDR3 runs from the conserved cysteine through the conserved F or W. A D gene is named only where the DNA matches it firmly. Clone size is stated in some rows and not others, as once, few, many or a class when expanded.

DNA,CDR3,D,J,size,V
TGCAGCGTTGGGGGGATGTACACTGAAGCTTTCTTT,CSVGGMYTEAFF,.,TRBJ1-1,many,TRBV29-1
TGTGCCAGCCTACGGCTCACGACAGCGCCCAGGGAGACCCAGTACTTC,CASLRLTTAPRETQYF,.,TRBJ2-5,many,TRBV2
TGCGCCAGCAGCTTGCAGGGTCAGGCCGCCGACTACGAGCAGTACTTC,CASSLQGQAADYEQYF,.,TRBJ2-7,few,TRBV5-1
TGTGCCACCGACCTCACAGGCTTCTATGGCTACACCTTC,CATDLTGFYGYTF,.,TRBJ1-2,many,TRBV15
TGTGCCAGCAGCCAAGAAGGTAGCGGACAAGAGACCCAGTACTTC,CASSQEGSGQETQYF,.,TRBJ2-5,few,TRBV14
TGTGCCAGCAGCCCCCTGGGGGGGTACACCGGGGAGCTGTTTTTT,CASSPLGGYTGELFF,TRBD2,TRBJ2-2,few,TRBV28
TGTGCCAGCAGCTTAGCGGCGGGAGCGGCCGGGGAGCTGTTTTTT,CASSLAAGAAGELFF,TRBD2,TRBJ2-2,few,TRBV7-9
TGTGCCAGCTCACCTACTACAGGGAACGATAATTCACCCCTCCACTTT,CASSPTTGNDNSPLHF,.,TRBJ1-6,few,TRBV18
TGCAGCGTTGTGCGAACAGGCACAGATACGCAGTATTTT,CSVVRTGTDTQYF,.,TRBJ2-3,many,TRBV29-1
TGCGCCAGCAGCTACGTATGGAGGGGGAACACTGAAGCTTTCTTT,CASSYVWRGNTEAFF,.,TRBJ1-1,few,TRBV5-1
TGTGCCAGCAGCTTGCCGCGGACAGCGGCTTGGAATTCACCCCTCCACTTT,CASSLPRTAAWNSPLHF,.,TRBJ1-6,few,TRBV5-6
TGTGCCAGCAGCCCCGGAGGAGTCGGCGGGGGGTACAATGAGCAGTTCTTC,CASSPGGVGGGYNEQFF,TRBD2,TRBJ2-1,many,TRBV9
TGTGCCAGCAGCTTAACGGGGGGGCGAAACATTCAGTACTTC,CASSLTGGRNIQYF,.,TRBJ2-4,many,TRBV7-3
TGTGCCAGCAGCTTGACCCAGTTAGCTAACTATGGCTACACCTTC,CASSLTQLANYGYTF,.,TRBJ1-2,.,TRBV5-6
TGTGCCAGCAGATATAGGGCTAGCGGCTCCGAGCAGTACTTC,CASRYRASGSEQYF,TRBD2,TRBJ2-7,.,TRBV6-5
TGCAGTGCTAGAAGAGGCGGGGGGGCGAAGGAGACCCAGTACTTC,CSARRGGGAKETQYF,TRBD2,TRBJ2-5,many,TRBV20-1
TGTGCCAGCAGTTTTGGCGGGGGGCTCTCTGAAGCTTTCTTT,CASSFGGGLSEAFF,.,TRBJ1-1,.,TRBV12-3/TRBV12-4
TGTGCCAGCAGCTTCCCGGGACAGGGGGTCAGCTCCTACGAGCAGTACTTC,CASSFPGQGVSSYEQYF,TRBD1,TRBJ2-7,many,TRBV11-2
TGTGCCAGCAGTATTTCAGGGGTCAAGGAGCAGTACTTC,CASSISGVKEQYF,.,TRBJ2-7,few,TRBV12-3/TRBV12-4
TGTGCCAGCAGTTACACCGGGACAGGTGGATATGGCTACACCTTC,CASSYTGTGGYGYTF,TRBD1,TRBJ1-2,few,TRBV6-5
TGTGCCAGCAGCTTAACCGGGGCGGAAGAGACCCAGTACTTC,CASSLTGAEETQYF,.,TRBJ2-5,many,TRBV7-3
TGCGCCAGCAGCTTGGCCGGGACGGATTCTGGAAACACCATATATTTT,CASSLAGTDSGNTIYF,.,TRBJ1-3,few,TRBV5-1
TGCAGTGCCCTACCCGGGGGAGTAGATACGCAGTATTTT,CSALPGGVDTQYF,.,TRBJ2-3,many,TRBV20-1
TGTGCCAGCAGCTTAAATCGGGGGGTGGAAGAGACCCAGTACTTC,CASSLNRGVEETQYF,TRBD2,TRBJ2-5,many,TRBV7-3
TGTGCCACCAGGCGGGGCAGGGAATCTGCAACTAATGAAAAACTGTTTTTT,CATRRGRESATNEKLFF,.,TRBJ1-4,few,TRBV6-6
TGTGCCAGCAGTGAATCGGAGGGGCCTAGCGGGGGGCCGGTACAAGAGACCCAGTACTTC,CASSESEGPSGGPVQETQYF,TRBD2,TRBJ2-5,many,TRBV25-1
TGTGCCAGCAGCTTAGCTAGCGGGGGGACCGCTCCCTACGAGCAGTACTTC,CASSLASGGTAPYEQYF,TRBD2,TRBJ2-7,.,TRBV7-2
TGTGCCAGCAGGATCTCTCAGTCCCCAGGGAGCAATCAGCCCCAGCATTTT,CASRISQSPGSNQPQHF,.,TRBJ1-5,few,TRBV6-1
TGTGCCAGCAGCCCCCGGACCCGGGATACGCAGTATTTT,CASSPRTRDTQYF,.,TRBJ2-3,many,TRBV7-3
TGTGCCCTAAGTTCGGCGGGGGGGCCCGCCCCACAGTTCTTC,CALSSAGGPAPQFF,TRBD2,TRBJ2-1,many,TRBV10-3
TGTGCCACCAGCAGAGAAGGGGGTCAGCCCCAGCATTTT,CATSREGGQPQHF,.,TRBJ1-5,.,TRBV15
TGTGCCAGCAGAGCCAACAGGGGTGGCGAGCAGTACTTC,CASRANRGGEQYF,TRBD1,TRBJ2-7,few,TRBV6-2/TRBV6-3
TGCGCCAGCAGCTTCGTCGCACCCGATGAAAAACTGTTTTTT,CASSFVAPDEKLFF,.,TRBJ1-4,many,TRBV5-1
TGTGCCACCAGTGGACGGGCAGACGGGACAGGGACGACAGATACGCAGTATTTT,CATSGRADGTGTTDTQYF,TRBD1,TRBJ2-3,few,TRBV24-1
TGCAGTGCTAGAAGGACAGGGCAAGTAACCGGGGAGCTGTTTTTT,CSARRTGQVTGELFF,TRBD1,TRBJ2-2,.,TRBV20-1
TGTGCCAGCAATGATTTTGGCAATCAGCCCCAGCATTTT,CASNDFGNQPQHF,.,TRBJ1-5,many,TRBV2
TGTGCCAGCAGCGCAAGACAGGGAATGTACGAGCAGTACTTC,CASSARQGMYEQYF,TRBD1,TRBJ2-7,.,TRBV7-9
TGCGCCAGCAGTGCTAGCGGGGGCAATGAGCAGTTCTTC,CASSASGGNEQFF,TRBD2,TRBJ2-1,few,TRBV10-2
TGTGCCAGCAGCTCGGAGCGGGGGGGGCACAATGAGCAGTTCTTC,CASSSERGGHNEQFF,TRBD2,TRBJ2-1,.,TRBV7-2
TGTGCCATCAGGGCCTCCGGGATGGGGAACACTGAAGCTTTCTTT,CAIRASGMGNTEAFF,.,TRBJ1-1,once,TRBV10-3
TGTGCCAGCTCACCACCGAACAGGGAGGGCTACGAGCAGTACTTC,CASSPPNREGYEQYF,.,TRBJ2-7,.,TRBV18
TGTGCCAGCAGCTTCGGGGTCATGAACACTGAAGCTTTCTTT,CASSFGVMNTEAFF,.,TRBJ1-1,many,TRBV11-2
TGCAGTGCTAGAGTTGGGGGGGCAGGGCAGCCCCAGCATTTT,CSARVGGAGQPQHF,.,TRBJ1-5,many,TRBV20-1
TGCAGCGTTGTGCAGGGGGCCGGGGATACGCAGTATTTT,CSVVQGAGDTQYF,TRBD1,TRBJ2-3,many,TRBV29-1
TGTGCCAGCAGTTCTCGACGGATGAACACTGAAGCTTTCTTT,CASSSRRMNTEAFF,.,TRBJ1-1,many,TRBV12-3/TRBV12-4
TGTGCCAGCAGCCCGGGGTTTAACTATGGCTACACCTTC,CASSPGFNYGYTF,.,TRBJ1-2,many,TRBV5-6
TGTGCCAATCAGGGGAAAGCTGAAGCTTTCTTT,CANQGKAEAFF,.,TRBJ1-1,.,TRBV19
TGTGCCAGCAGCCACCCGGTAGGCTCCTACAATGAGCAGTTCTTC,CASSHPVGSYNEQFF,.,TRBJ2-1,many,TRBV7-9
TGTGCCAGCAGTTCCCGCGGGGGGGCAAGAGAGCAGTTCTTC,CASSSRGGAREQFF,TRBD2,TRBJ2-1,many,TRBV6-2/TRBV6-3
TGCAGCGCCGGGACAGGGCATCCTATGGGAAACACCATATATTTT,CSAGTGHPMGNTIYF,TRBD1,TRBJ1-3,many,TRBV29-1
TGCGCCAGCAGCTGGGGGCCACGAGGGGCAGATACGCAGTATTTT,CASSWGPRGADTQYF,.,TRBJ2-3,few,TRBV5-1
TGCGCCAGCAGCTTAGAAGCCGCATTGAACACTGAAGCTTTCTTT,CASSLEAALNTEAFF,.,TRBJ1-1,many,TRBV5-1